This TCR beta chain was sequenced in a study of T cells in Graves' hyperthyroidism and ophthalmopathy. Study-wide points: Most expanded thyroid clonotypes above 0.001 recurred in blood. Stable hyperthyroidism was separated from ophthalmopathy by a model based on 13 V-J features.

This clonotype was seen repeatedly, ten times or more. The antigen is not known. This CDR3 has 13 amino acids. Trimming left V 3 bases short and J 13 bases short, with 13 bases between. Germline V CDR1 and CDR2: SNHLY, FYNNEI. The source material, RNA transcripts, was used to amplify TCR beta CDR3 regions. Carried out on the TCR CDR3, a first-round RT-PCR used the HTBI primer set. TCRdb independently ran MiXCR on the multiplex PCR reads; one entry per CDR3 protein. The table has 750,000 to 950,000 distinct CDR3 sequences, 38% seen once. The sequenced sample consisted of blood. The TCR was taken from a man between 18 and 29 years old with Graves' hyperthyroidism. The chain combines TRBV2 with TRBJ1-6; no definite D call. CDR3 amino acids: CASSDMVRRPLHF. In nucleotides, the CDR3 is TGTGCCAGCAGTGATATGGTCAGACGTCCCCTCCACTTT.